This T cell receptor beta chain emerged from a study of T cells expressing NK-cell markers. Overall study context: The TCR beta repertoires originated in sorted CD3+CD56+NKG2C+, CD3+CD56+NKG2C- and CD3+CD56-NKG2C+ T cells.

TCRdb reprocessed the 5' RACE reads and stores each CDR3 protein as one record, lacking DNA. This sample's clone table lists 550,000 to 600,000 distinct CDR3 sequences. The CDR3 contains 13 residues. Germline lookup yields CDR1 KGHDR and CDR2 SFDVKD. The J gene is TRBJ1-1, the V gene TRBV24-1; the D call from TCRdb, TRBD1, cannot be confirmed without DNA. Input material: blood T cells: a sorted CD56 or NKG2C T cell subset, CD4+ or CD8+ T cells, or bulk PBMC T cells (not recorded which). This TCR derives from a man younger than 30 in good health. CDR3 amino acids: CATSDTGSAEAFF.